The clone carrying this TCR beta chain occurred many times. The antigen is not known. The junction differs from germline at one of its ends, possibly a read error. RNA transcripts were the template for amplifying TCR beta CDR3 regions. During a first-round RT-PCR of the TCR CDR3, the HTBI primer set was used. Via MiXCR, TCRdb re-called the multiplex PCR reads, giving one row per CDR3 protein. The top ten clones hold less than 30% of a sample with about 550,000 distinct CDR3 sequences, around 21% of them seen once. Patients aged 18 to 65 with hyperthyroidism were newly diagnosed, with duration under 2 months. Diagnoses rested on clinical symptoms, serum thyroxine and TRAb, thyroid ultrasound and orbital computed tomography. This entry is derived from a study of T cells in Graves' hyperthyroidism and ophthalmopathy. For the study at large: Before treatment of any kind, peripheral blood was taken at initial diagnosis.

General observations from the study: In blood, most of the thyroid clonotypes expanded above 0.001 were also present.

This CDR3 has 15 amino acids. Per germline, CDR1 MNHEY and CDR2 SVGAGI. J is TRBJ2-7 and V is TRBV6-5; D is ambiguous. The TCR originated in a man between 18 and 35 years old with Graves' hyperthyroidism. Sequences were obtained from blood. Written as DNA, the CDR3 is TGTGCCAGCAGTCACTCCGGGCCTACGCTAAACGAGCAGTACTTC. Translated: CASSHSGPTLNEQYF.